This T cell receptor beta chain was identified in a study of T cells in localized non-small cell lung cancer. Study-level points and caveats: The study detected a median around 50 of the top 100 tumor clones in adjacent lung.

Clones were read by immunoSEQ multiplex PCR, and TCRdb kept only the in-frame ones, dropping some. Of 100,000 to 150,000 clones listed, more than 70% are singletons. About this clone: The antigen remains undetermined.

Specimen: peripheral blood, collected before any cancer treatment. This sequence was found in a female donor at least 60 years old with stage I lung adenocarcinoma.

CDR3 in amino acids: CASSQPAHEKLFF. The CDR3 region has the DNA TGTGCCAGCAGCCAGCCGGCCCATGAAAAACTGTTTTTT. V and J are TRBV4-2 and TRBJ1-4; no clear D gene. Deletions cut 3 bases from V and 6 bases from J, with 8 bases between. The CDR3 spans 13 residues. Per the germline V gene, CDR1 is LGHNA and CDR2 is YNFKEQ.